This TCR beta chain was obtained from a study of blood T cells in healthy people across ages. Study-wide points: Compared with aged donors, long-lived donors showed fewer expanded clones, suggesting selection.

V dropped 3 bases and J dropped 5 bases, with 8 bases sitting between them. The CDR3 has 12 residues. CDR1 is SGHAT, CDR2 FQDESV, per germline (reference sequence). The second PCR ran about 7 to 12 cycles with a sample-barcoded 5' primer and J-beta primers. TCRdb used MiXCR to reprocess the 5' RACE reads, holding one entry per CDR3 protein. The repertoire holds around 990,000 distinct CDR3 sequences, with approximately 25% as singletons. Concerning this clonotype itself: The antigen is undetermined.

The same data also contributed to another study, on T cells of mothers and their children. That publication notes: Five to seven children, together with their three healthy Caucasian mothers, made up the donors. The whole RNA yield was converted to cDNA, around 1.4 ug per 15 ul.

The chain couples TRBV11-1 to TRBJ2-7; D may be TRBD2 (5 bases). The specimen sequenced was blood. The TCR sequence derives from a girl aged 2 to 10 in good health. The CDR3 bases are TGTGCCAGCAGCTTTGTCGGGAACGAGCAGTACTTC. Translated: CASSFVGNEQYF. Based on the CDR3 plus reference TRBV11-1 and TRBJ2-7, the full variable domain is EAEVAQSPRYKITEKSQAVAFWCDPISGHATLYWYRQILGQGPELLVQFQDESVVDDSQLPKDRFSAERLKGVDSTLKIQPAELGDSAMYLCASSFVGNEQYFGPGTRLTVT.